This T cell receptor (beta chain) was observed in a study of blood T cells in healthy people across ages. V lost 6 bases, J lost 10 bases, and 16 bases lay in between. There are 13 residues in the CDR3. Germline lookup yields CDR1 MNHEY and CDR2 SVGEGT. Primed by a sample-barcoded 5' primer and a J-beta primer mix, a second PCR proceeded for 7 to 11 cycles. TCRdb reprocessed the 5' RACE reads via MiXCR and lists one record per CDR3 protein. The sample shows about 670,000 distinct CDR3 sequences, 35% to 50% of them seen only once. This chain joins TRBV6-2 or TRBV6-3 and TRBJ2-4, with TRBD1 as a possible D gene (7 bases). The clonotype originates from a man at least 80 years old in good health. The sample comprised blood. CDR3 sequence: CASSLAQGGIQYF. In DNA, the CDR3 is TGTGCCAGCAGCCTTGCCCAGGGGGGAATTCAGTACTTC.